One sample yielded the 18 T cell receptor beta chains listed below, sequenced in a study of CD8+ T cells in alopecia areata. Sequencing templates came from extracted RNA that was reverse transcribed into cDNA. The assay was immunoSEQ multiplex PCR, and TCRdb's table has in-frame clones only and misses some. The table lists some 110,000 clones, with no singletons. Sequenced material: lesional skin. These TCRs come from a C3H/HeJ mouse with alopecia areata. MHC haplotype here: H2-k.

This clone was seen a handful of times. Gene names are the mouse ones. The sequence runs out 4 residues before the end of the CDR3; the remainder is reconstructed from the germline J gene. Different DNA sequences within this sample yield the same CDR3. The gene calls are TRBV13-1 and TRBJ2-2; TRBD1 agrees at 7 bases. The trim removed 1 base at V and 3 bases at J, leaving 3 bases unmatched. The CDR3 runs 15 residues. CDR1 and CDR2 (germline): NSHNY, SYGAGN. The CDR3 reads CASSDPGGDTGQLYF. The CDR3 DNA, read in part, is TGTGCCAGCAGTGATCCAGGGGGAGACACCGGG.

This clone was seen a handful of times. Mouse names are used for the genes. The CDR3 end lies 4 residues beyond the end of the read and is filled in from the germline J gene. This CDR3 is also generated by other DNA sequences in the sample. The chain is built from TRBV13-3 and TRBJ2-4; D is unclear. V gave up 2 bases and J gave up 0 bases, with 7 bases separating them. Germline assignment: CDR1 NNHDY and CDR2 SYVADS. The CDR3 runs to 14 residues. This CDR3 reads CASSDYSSQNTLYF. CDR3 DNA, as far as it was read: TGTGCCAGCAGTGACTACTCTAGTCAAAAC.

This clone was observed a few times. Genes and germline are mouse. From the germline J gene comes the end of the CDR3, since the read stops 4 residues before it. The chain has TRBV5 and TRBJ2-3; 10 positions match TRBD2. The CDR3 loop spans 14 amino acids. The V gene end was trimmed by 6 bases and the J gene end by 2 bases; junction bases not matched to a gene: 2. Germline CDR1 and CDR2: LGHNA and YNLKQL (reference sequence). CDR3 in amino acids: CASRDWGVAETLYF. The part of the CDR3 DNA that was read is TGTGCCAGCAGAGACTGGGGGGTTGCAGAA.

With regard to this clone: Any gene name here is a mouse gene name. The read gets to within 4 residues of the CDR3 end, and the germline J gene fills in the rest. The chain employs TRBV5 and TRBJ1-4; 7 bases align to TRBD1. Germline V gene lookup returns CDR1 LGHNA and CDR2 YNLKQL (reference sequence). This CDR3 contains 15 residues. Germline trimming cut 4 bases from V and 1 base from J; bases unmatched to any gene: 3. The CDR3 is CASSPGTASNERLFF. The part of the CDR3 DNA that was read is TGTGCCAGCAGCCCGGGGACAGCTTCCAACGAA.

This clone was recorded a few times. Gene names and germline refer to mouse. The read ends 4 residues shy of where the CDR3 ends; the end is completed using the germline J gene. V usage is TRBV17 and J usage is TRBJ2-5; D not certain. Germline CDR1 reads MNHDT; CDR2 reads YYDKIL. The CDR3 totals 12 residues. The CDR3 DNA, read in part, is TGTGCTAGCAGTAGGGTTGGGGAC. Its translation is CASSRVGD. The full CDR3 reads CASSRVGDTQYF.

As for this clone: Any gene name here is a mouse gene name. CDR3 in amino acids: CASGGDWGGVERLFF. The DNA read from the CDR3 is TGTGCCAGCGGTGGTGACTGGGGGGGCGTCGAA. The J gene is TRBJ1-4, the V gene TRBV13-2, with D tentatively TRBD1 (6 bases). The CDR3 end is not reached by the read, which stops 4 residues before it; the germline J gene fills it in. The CDR3 is 15 amino acids. Germline V CDR1 and CDR2: NNHNN, SYGAGS (reference sequence).

This clone has just a few counts. Mouse germline and gene names are used. The observed sequence ends 4 residues before the CDR3 terminus, with the missing tail filled in from the germline J gene. This chain uses TRBV19 with TRBJ2-3; TRBD1 agrees at 7 bases. The V segment lost 3 bases and the J segment 0 bases; nucleotides outside the gene matches: 7. The CDR3 sequence is 16 residues long. The germline gives CDR1 FNHDT, CDR2 SITEND (reference sequence). CDR3 loop: CASSTGQEPSAETLYF. CDR3 DNA, as far as it was read: TGTGCCAGCAGTACCGGACAGGAACCTAGTGCAGAA.

This clone has a handful of counts. Here the gene names and germline are mouse. The CDR3 goes on 4 residues after the read ends, and that part is filled in from the germline J gene. The chain recombines TRBV1 with TRBJ1-1, with D uncertain. Germline V gene sequence: CDR1 NSQYPW, CDR2 LRSPGD (reference sequence). The CDR3 is 13 residues long. The CDR3: CTCSAYVQKEVFF. The sequenced CDR3 bases are TGCACCTGCAGTGCCTATGTACAGAAA.

This clone has a handful of counts. Mouse gene names and germline throughout. The missing CDR3 end, 4 residues past where the read stops, is filled in from the germline J gene. This chain uses TRBV13-3 with TRBJ2-7, with 8 bases matching TRBD2. The V gene's germline CDR1 is NNHDY and CDR2 SYVADS. The CDR3 loop spans 14 amino acids. Unmatched junction bases numbered 3, after V lost 1 base and J lost 3 bases. The DNA read from the CDR3 is TGTGCCAGCAGTGATTCCGGACTGGGCTAT. As protein: CASSDSGLGY. The entire CDR3 is CASSDSGLGYEQYF.

This clone has a handful of counts. The germline and genes are mouse ones. The read ends 4 residues shy of where the CDR3 ends; the end is completed using the germline J gene. The chain uses TRBV12-2 and TRBJ2-1; the match to TRBD1 covers 8 bases. The germline CDR1 and CDR2 sequences are SGHLS and HYDKME. The CDR3 runs to 14 residues. Trimming removed 2 bases from V and 3 bases from J; junction bases left unmatched: 2. The DNA read from the CDR3 is TGTGCCAGCTCTCCCACAGGGGGCTATGCT. Residues: CASSPTGGYA. The full CDR3 sequence reads CASSPTGGYAEQFF.

Worth noting for this clone: The translated DNA and TCRdb's protein are not identical at residue 11; the protein here was translated from the DNA. Each gene name is a mouse one. The CDR3 goes on 3 residues after the read ends, and that part is filled in from the germline J gene. The chain recombines TRBV13-3 with TRBJ1-3, with TRBD1 matching over 8 bases. This CDR3 region has 14 residues. Trimming at V came to 9 bases and at J to 0 bases, leaving 5 bases not matched to a gene. The germline V gene has CDR1 NNHDY and CDR2 SYVADS. Partial CDR3 DNA: TGTGCCATCGGACAGGGAGATTCTGGAAATACG. Translation gives CAIGQGDSGNT. Given in full, the CDR3 is CAIGQGDSGNTLYF. Using reference TRBV13-3 and TRBJ1-3 for the parts outside the CDR3, the full variable domain is EAAVTQSPRSKVAVTGGKVTLSCHQTNNHDYMYWYRQDTGHGLRLIHYSYVADSTEKGDIPDGYKASRPSQENFSLILELASLSQTAVYFCAIGQGDSGNTLYFGEGSRLIVV.

As for this clone: Gene names are mouse gene names. The CDR3 end is not reached by the read, which stops 4 residues before it; the germline J gene fills it in. The chain couples TRBV16 to TRBJ1-2; TRBD1 is a possible D gene (5 bases). CDR1 and CDR2 (germline): SGHSA, FRNQAP. The V and J ends lost 5 bases and 0 bases respectively, with 7 bases between them. This CDR3 region has 13 residues. The CDR3 reads CASSNRSNSDYTF. CDR3 bases read: TGTGCAAGCAGCAACAGGTCAAACTCC.

On this clone: Gene labels here are mouse ones. Read sequence stops 4 residues before the CDR3 end, and the germline J gene provides the missing end. The chain uses TRBV19 and TRBJ1-4; 9 bases align to TRBD1. The CDR3 length is 13 residues. V trimming: 6 bases; J trimming: 6 bases; junction bases outside the gene matches: 3. Germline CDR1 FNHDT, CDR2 SITEND (reference sequence). The covered CDR3 bases are TGTGCCAGCATACGGGACAGGGACGAA. This translates into CASIRDRDE. The complete CDR3 sequence is CASIRDRDERLFF.

For this clone: Genes and germline come from the mouse. Read coverage stops 4 residues before the CDR3 terminus; the germline J gene supplies the remainder. The chain carries TRBV17 and TRBJ2-2, with D possibly TRBD1 on 6 matching bases. V was trimmed by 1 base and J by 4 bases, leaving 10 bases between them. The CDR3 runs 15 residues. Germline CDR1 is MNHDT and CDR2 is YYDKIL. CDR3 region: CASSRGGGGTGQLYF. The sequenced part of the CDR3 DNA is TGTGCTAGCAGTAGAGGAGGGGGAGGCACCGGG.

As for this clone: The gene symbols are mouse symbols. The CDR3 DNA, read in part, is TGTGCCAGCAGTGATCACCGGGACAGGGTAGAC. It encodes CASSDHRDRVD. The full CDR3 protein reads CASSDHRDRVDTQYF. The chain has TRBV13-3 and TRBJ2-5; 9 nucleotides agree with TRBD1. Coverage ceases 4 residues before the CDR3 finishes, and the germline J gene fills in the end. The CDR3 contains 15 residues. CDR1 and CDR2 (germline): NNHDY, SYVADS.

A word on this clone: The genes are named according to mouse. The sequence runs out 4 residues before the end of the CDR3; the remainder is reconstructed from the germline J gene. This chain connects TRBV13-3 to TRBJ2-2, with 7 bases aligning to TRBD1. V lost 2 bases to trimming and J lost 3 bases; unmatched junction nucleotides: 4. Germline V gives CDR1 NNHDY, CDR2 SYVADS. This CDR3 comprises 15 residues. The sequenced part of the CDR3 DNA is TGTGCCAGCAGTGAACAGGGGCGCGACACCGGG. Residues: CASSEQGRDTG. The CDR3 in full is CASSEQGRDTGQLYF. Together with reference TRBV13-3 and TRBJ2-2, the CDR3 gives the full variable domain: EAAVTQSPRSKVAVTGGKVTLSCHQTNNHDYMYWYRQDTGHGLRLIHYSYVADSTEKGDIPDGYKASRPSQENFSLILELASLSQTAVYFCASSEQGRDTGQLYFGEGSKLTVL.

A note on this clone: Gene names follow the mouse nomenclature. The read stops 4 residues short of the end of the CDR3; the missing end is completed from the germline J gene. The V gene is TRBV13-3, the J gene TRBJ2-5; 8 bases match TRBD1. Germline CDR1 reads NNHDY; CDR2 reads SYVADS. V was clipped by 0 bases and J by 0 bases; unmatched bases: 3. The CDR3 spans 16 residues. The CDR3 here is CASSDGTGNNQDTQYF. Partial CDR3 DNA: TGTGCCAGCAGTGATGGGACAGGGAATAACCAAGAC.

On this clone itself: Gene names are mouse gene names. The read finishes 4 residues shy of the CDR3 end, and the germline J gene is used to complete it. J is TRBJ1-1 and V is TRBV31; 8 nucleotides line up with TRBD1. Per germline, CDR1 GKSSPN and CDR2 SITVG. The CDR3 sequence is 10 residues long. The CDR3 protein is CALTGAEVFF. The DNA read from the CDR3 is TGTGCCTTGACAGGGGCA.